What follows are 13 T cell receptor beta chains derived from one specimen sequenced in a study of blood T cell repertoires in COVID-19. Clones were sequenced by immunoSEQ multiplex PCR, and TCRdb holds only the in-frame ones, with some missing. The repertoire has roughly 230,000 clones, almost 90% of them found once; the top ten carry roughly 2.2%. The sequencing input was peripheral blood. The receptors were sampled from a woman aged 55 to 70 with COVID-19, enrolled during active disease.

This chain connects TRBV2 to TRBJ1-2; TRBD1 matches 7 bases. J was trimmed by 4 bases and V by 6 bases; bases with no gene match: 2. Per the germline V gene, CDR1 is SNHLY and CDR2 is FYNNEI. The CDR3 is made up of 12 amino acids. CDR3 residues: CASRGDSYGYTF. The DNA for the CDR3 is TGTGCCAGCAGAGGGGACAGCTATGGCTACACCTTC.

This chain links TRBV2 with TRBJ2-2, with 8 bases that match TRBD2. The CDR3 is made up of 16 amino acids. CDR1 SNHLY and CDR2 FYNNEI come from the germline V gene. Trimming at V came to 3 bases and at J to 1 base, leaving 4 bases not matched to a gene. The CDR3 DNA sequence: TGTGCCAGCAGTGACATAGCGGGGCGGAACACCGGGGAGCTGTTTTTT. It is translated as CASSDIAGRNTGELFF.

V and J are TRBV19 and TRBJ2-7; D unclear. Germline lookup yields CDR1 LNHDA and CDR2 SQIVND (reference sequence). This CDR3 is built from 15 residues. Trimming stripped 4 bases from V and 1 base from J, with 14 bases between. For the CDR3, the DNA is TGTGCCAGTAGTACTTACCCGGGTCAGTCCTACGAGCAGTACTTC. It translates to CASSTYPGQSYEQYF.

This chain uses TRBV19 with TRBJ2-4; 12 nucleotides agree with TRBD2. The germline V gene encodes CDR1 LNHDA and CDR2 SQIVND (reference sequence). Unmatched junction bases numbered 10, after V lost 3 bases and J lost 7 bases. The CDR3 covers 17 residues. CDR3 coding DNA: TGTGCCAGTAGTATCTCGACTAGCGGGGGCCCTTGGAACATTCAGTACTTC. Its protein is CASSISTSGGPWNIQYF.

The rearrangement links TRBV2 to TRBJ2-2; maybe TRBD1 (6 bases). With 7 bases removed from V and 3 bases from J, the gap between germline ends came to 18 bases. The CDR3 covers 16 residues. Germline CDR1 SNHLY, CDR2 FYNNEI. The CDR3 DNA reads TGTGCCAGCACCTCAGGGGCCTGGAGAGACACCGGGGAGCTGTTTTTT. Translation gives CASTSGAWRDTGELFF.

DNA of the CDR3: TGCGCCAGCAGTGACGACAGATGGGAGACCCAGTACTTC. Translating gives CASSDDRWETQYF. The gene calls are TRBV10-2 and TRBJ2-5, with a possible D match to TRBD1 (5 bases). This CDR3 is built from 13 residues. Germline V CDR1 and CDR2: WSHSY, SAAADI. The V and J ends lost 3 bases and 5 bases respectively, with 10 bases between them.

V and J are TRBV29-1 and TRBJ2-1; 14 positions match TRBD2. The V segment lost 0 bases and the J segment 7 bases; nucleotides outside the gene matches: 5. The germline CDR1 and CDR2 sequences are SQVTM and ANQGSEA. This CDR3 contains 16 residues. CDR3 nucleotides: TGCAGCGTTGAAGACTGGGGACTAGCGGGGGATAATGAGCAGTTCTTC. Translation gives CSVEDWGLAGDNEQFF.

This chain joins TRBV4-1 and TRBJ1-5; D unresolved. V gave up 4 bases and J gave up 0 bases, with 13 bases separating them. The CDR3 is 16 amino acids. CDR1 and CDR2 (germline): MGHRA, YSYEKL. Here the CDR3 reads CASSPLESYSNQPQHF. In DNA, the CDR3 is TGCGCCAGCAGCCCCCTAGAGAGCTATAGCAATCAGCCCCAGCATTTT.

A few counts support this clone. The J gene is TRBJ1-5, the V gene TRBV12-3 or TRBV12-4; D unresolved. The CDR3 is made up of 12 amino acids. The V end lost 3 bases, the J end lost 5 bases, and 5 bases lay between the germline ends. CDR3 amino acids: CASSFGHQPQHF. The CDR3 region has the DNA TGTGCCAGCAGTTTTGGGCATCAGCCCCAGCATTTT.

DNA for the CDR3: TGCGCCAGCAGTCAATCGAATAGGGGGCTAGACCTCTACGAGCAGTACTTC. It specifies CASSQSNRGLDLYEQYF. The chain uses TRBV23-1 and TRBJ2-7; 7 bases fit TRBD1. TRBV23-1 is identified as an open reading frame with a role that is uncertain. The CDR3 extends over 17 amino acids. The V and J ends lost 0 bases and 3 bases, in that order; junction bases with no gene match: 11.

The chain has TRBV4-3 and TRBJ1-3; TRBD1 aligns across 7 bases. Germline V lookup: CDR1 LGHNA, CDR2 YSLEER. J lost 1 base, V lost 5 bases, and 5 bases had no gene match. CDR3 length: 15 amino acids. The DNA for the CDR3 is TGCGCCAGCAGCTACAGGGGAAGGTCTGGAAACACCATATATTTT. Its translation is CASSYRGRSGNTIYF.

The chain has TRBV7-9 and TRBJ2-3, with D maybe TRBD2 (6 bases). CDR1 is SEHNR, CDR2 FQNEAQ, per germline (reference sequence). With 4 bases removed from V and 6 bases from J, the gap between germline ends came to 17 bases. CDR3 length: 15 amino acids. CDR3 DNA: TGTGCCAGCAGCTCCCGGGACTTCCTCGGGGATACGCAGTATTTT. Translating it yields CASSSRDFLGDTQYF.

The CDR3 reads CASSQYPGESYGYTF. CDR3 in DNA: TGTGCCAGCAGCCAATACCCAGGGGAGAGCTATGGCTACACCTTC. The chain links TRBV16 to TRBJ1-2; D possibly corresponds to TRBD1 (6 bases). The CDR3 spans 15 residues. V dropped 1 base and J dropped 4 bases, with 13 bases sitting between them. Looked up from germline, CDR1 is KGHSY and CDR2 is FQNENV.